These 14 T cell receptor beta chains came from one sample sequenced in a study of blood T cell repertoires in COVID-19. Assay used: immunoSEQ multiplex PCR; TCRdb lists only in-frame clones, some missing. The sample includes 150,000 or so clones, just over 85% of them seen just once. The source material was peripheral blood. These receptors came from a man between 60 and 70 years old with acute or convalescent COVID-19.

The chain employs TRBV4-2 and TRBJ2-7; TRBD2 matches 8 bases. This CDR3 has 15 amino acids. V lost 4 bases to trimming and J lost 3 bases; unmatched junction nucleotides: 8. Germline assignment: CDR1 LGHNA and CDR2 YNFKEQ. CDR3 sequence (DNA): TGTGCCAGCAGCCGAACTGAGCGGGGGAGCTACGAGCAGTACTTC. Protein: CASSRTERGSYEQYF.

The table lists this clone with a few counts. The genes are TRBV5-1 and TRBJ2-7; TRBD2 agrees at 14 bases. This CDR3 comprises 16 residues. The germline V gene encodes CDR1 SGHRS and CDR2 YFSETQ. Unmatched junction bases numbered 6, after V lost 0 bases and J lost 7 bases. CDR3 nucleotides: TGCGCCAGCAGCTTGGTGGGGACTAGCGGGAGAGGGGAGCAGTACTTC. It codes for CASSLVGTSGRGEQYF.

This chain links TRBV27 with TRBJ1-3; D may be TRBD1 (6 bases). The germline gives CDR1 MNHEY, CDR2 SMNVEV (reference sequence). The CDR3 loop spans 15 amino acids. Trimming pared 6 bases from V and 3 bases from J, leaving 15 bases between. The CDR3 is CASRDGGARGNTIYF. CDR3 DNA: TGTGCCAGCAGGGATGGGGGGGCTCGTGGAAACACCATATATTTT.

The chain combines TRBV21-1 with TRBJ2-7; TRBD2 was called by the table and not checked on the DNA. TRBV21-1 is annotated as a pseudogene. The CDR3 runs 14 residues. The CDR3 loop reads CASSYGGESYEQYF. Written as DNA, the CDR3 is TGTGCCAGCAGCTACGGGGGGGAGAGCTACGAGCAGTACTTC.

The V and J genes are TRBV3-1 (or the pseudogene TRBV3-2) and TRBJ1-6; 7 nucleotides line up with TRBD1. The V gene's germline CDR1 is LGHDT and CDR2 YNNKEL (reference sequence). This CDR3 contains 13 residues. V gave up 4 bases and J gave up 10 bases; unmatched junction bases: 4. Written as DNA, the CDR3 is TGTGCCAGCAGCCCTGACAGGGAATCACCCCTCCACTTT. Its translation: CASSPDRESPLHF.

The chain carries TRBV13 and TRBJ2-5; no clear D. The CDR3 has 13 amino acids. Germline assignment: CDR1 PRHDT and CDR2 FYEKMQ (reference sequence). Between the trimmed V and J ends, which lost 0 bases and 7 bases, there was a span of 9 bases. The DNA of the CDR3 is TGTGCCAGCAGCTTAGGCCGAGCATCGACCCAGTACTTC. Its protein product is CASSLGRASTQYF.

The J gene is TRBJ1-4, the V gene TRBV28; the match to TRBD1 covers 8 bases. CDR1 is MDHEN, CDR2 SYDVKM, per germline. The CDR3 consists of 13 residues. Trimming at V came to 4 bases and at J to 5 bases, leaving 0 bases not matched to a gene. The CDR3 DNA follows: TGTGCCAGCAGTTGGACAGGGAATGAAAAACTGTTTTTT. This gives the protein CASSWTGNEKLFF.

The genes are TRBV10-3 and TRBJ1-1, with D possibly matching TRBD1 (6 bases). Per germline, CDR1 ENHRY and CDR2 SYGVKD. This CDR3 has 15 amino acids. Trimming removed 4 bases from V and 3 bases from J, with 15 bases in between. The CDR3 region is CAISVTGGGDTEAFF. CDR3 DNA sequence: TGTGCCATCAGTGTGACAGGTGGGGGGGACACTGAAGCTTTCTTT.

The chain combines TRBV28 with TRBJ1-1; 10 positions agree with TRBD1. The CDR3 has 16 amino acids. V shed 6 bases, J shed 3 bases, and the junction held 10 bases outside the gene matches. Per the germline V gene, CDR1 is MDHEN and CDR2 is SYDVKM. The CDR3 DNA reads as TGTGCCAGCAGAAGACAGGGGGCGCCGATCGACACTGAAGCTTTCTTT. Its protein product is CASRRQGAPIDTEAFF.

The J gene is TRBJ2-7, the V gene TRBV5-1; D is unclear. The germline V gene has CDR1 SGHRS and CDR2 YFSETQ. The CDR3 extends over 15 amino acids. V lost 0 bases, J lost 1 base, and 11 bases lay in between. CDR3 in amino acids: CASSLGAVFSYEQYF. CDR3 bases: TGCGCCAGCAGCTTGGGGGCAGTCTTTTCCTACGAGCAGTACTTC.

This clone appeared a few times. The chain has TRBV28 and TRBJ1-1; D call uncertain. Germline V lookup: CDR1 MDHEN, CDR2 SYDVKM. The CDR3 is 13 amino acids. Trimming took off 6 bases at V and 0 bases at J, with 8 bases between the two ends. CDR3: CASRVLMNTEAFF. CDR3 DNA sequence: TGTGCCAGCAGGGTTCTAATGAACACTGAAGCTTTCTTT.

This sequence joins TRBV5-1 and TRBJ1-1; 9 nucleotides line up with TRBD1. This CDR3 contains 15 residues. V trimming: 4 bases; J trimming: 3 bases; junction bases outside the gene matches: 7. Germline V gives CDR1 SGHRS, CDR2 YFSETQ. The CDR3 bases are TGCGCCAGCAGCGTAACCTGGACAGGGGACACTGAAGCTTTCTTT. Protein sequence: CASSVTWTGDTEAFF.

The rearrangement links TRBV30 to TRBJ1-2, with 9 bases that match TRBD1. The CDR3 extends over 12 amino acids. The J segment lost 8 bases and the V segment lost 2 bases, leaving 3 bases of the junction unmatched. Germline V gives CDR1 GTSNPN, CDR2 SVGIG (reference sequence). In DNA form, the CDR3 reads TGTGCCTGGAGTCGACAGGGGGAAGGCTACACCTTC. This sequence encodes CAWSRQGEGYTF.

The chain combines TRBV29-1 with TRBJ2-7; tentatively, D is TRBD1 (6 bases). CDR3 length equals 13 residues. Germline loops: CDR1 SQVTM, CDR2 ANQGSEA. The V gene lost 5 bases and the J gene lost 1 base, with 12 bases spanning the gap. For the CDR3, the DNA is TGCAGCGTTCTTACCGACAGGTCCTACGAGCAGTACTTC. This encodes CSVLTDRSYEQYF.